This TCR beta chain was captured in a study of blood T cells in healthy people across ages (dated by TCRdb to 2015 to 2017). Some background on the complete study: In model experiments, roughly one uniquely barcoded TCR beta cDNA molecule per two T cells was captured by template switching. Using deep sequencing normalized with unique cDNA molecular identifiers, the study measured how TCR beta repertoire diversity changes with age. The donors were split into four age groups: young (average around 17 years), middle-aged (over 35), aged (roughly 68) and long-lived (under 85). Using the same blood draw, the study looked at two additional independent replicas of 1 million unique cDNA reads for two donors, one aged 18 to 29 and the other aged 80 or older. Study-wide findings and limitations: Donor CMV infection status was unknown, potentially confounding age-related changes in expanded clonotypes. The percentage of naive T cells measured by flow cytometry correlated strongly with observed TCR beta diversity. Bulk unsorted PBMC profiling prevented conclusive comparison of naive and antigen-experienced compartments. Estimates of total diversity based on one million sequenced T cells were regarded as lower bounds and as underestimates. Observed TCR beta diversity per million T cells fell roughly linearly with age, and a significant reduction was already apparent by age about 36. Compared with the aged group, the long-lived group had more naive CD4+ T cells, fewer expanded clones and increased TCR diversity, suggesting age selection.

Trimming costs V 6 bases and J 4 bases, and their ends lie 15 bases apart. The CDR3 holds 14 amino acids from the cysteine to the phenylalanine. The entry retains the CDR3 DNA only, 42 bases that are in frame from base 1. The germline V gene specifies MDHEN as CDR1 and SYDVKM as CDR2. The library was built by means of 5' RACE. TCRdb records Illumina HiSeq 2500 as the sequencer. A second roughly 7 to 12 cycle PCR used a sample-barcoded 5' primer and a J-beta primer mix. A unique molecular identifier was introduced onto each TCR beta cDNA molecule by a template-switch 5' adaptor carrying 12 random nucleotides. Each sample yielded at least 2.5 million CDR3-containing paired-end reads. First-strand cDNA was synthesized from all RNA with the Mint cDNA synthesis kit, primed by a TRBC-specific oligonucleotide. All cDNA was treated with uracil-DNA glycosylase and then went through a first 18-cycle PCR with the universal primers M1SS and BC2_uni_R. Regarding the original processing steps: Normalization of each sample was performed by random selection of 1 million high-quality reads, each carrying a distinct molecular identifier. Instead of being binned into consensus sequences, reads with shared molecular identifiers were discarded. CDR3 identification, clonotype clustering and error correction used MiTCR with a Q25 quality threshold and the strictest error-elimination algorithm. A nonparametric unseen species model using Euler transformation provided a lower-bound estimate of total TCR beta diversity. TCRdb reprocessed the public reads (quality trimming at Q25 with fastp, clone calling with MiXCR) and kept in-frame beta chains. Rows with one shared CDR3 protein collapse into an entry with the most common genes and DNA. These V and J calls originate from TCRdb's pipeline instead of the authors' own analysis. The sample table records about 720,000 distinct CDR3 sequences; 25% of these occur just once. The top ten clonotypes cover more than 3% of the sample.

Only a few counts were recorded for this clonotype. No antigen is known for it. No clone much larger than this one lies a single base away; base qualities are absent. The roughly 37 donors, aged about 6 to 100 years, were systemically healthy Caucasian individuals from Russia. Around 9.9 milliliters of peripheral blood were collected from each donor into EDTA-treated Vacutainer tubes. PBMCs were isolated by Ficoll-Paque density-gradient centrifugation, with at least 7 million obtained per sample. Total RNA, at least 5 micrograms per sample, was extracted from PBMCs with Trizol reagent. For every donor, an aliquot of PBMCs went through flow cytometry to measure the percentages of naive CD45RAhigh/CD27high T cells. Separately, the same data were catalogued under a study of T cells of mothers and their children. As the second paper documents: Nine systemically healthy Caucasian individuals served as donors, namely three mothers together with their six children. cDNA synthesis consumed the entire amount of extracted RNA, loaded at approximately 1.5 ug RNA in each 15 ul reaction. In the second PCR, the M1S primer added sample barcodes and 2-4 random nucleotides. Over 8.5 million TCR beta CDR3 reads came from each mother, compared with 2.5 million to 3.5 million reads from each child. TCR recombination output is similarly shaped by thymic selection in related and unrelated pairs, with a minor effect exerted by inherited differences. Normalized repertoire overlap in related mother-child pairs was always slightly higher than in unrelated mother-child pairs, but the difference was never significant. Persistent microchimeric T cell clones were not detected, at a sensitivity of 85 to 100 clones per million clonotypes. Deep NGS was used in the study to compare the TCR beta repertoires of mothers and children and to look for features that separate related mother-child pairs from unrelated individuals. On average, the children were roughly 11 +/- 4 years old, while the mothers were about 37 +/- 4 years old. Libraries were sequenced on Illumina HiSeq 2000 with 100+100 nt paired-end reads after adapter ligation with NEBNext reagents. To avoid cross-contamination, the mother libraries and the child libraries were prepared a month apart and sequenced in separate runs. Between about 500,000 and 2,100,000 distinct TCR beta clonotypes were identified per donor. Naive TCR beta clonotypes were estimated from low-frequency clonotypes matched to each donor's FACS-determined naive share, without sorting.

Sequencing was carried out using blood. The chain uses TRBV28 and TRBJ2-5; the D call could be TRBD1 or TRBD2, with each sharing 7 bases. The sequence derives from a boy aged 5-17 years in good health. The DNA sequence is TGTGCCAGCAGGCGACAGGGAGGGCGAGAGACCCAGTACTTC. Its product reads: CASRRQGGRETQYF.